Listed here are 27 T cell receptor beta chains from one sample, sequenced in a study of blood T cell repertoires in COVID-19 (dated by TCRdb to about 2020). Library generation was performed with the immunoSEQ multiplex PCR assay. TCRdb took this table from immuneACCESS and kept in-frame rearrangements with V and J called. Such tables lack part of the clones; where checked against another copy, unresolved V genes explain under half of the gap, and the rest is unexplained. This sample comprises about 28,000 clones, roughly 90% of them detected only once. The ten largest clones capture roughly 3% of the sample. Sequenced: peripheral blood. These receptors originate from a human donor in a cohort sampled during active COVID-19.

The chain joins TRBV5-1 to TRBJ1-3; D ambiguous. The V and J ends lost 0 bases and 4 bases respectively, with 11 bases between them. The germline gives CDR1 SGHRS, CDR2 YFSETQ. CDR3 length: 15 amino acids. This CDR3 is CASSLAGSQGNTIYF. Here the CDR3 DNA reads TGCGCCAGCAGCTTGGCGGGGTCCCAAGGAAACACCATATATTTT.

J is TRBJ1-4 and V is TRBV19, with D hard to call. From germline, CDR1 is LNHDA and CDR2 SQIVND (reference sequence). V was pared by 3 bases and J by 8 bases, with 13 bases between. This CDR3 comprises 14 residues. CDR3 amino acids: CASSIDYVKEKLFF. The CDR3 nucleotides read TGTGCCAGTAGTATTGACTATGTGAAAGAAAAACTGTTTTTT.

CDR3 sequence (DNA): TGCGCCAGCAGCCCCCCGACAGGCCAGAACACTGAAGCTTTCTTT. Its translation is CASSPPTGQNTEAFF. The chain joins TRBV4-1 to TRBJ1-1; possibly TRBD1 for D (6 bases). CDR3 length equals 15 residues. Germline V gives CDR1 MGHRA, CDR2 YSYEKL. V was cut by 4 bases and J by 1 base, with 13 bases left in between.

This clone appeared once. The CDR3 region has the DNA TGTGCCAGCAGCCACCCGTTCTATGGCTACACCTTC. It yields the protein CASSHPFYGYTF. V and J are TRBV3-1 (or the pseudogene TRBV3-2) and TRBJ1-2; unclear D gene. Trimming took off 3 bases at V and 4 bases at J, with 6 bases between the two ends. The CDR3 consists of 12 residues. The germline V gene has CDR1 LGHDT and CDR2 YNNKEL (reference sequence).

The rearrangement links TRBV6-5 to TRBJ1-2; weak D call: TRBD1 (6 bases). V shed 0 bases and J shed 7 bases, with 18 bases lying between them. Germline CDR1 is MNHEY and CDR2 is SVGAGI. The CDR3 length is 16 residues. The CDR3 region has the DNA TGTGCCAGCAGTTACTCCCGGGGAGGGGCGGGGGCTGGCTACACCTTC. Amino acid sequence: CASSYSRGGAGAGYTF.

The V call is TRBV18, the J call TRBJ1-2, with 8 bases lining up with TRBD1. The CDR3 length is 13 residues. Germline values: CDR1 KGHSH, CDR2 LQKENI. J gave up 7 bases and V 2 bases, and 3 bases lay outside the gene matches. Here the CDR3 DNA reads TGTGCCAGCTCACCAACGGACAGGGTTGGCTACACCTTC. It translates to CASSPTDRVGYTF.

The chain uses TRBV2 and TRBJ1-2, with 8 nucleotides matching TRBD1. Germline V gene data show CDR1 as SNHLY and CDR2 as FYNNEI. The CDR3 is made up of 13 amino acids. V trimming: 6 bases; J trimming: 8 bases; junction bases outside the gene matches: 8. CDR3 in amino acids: CASSKQGGGGYTF. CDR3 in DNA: TGTGCCAGCAGCAAACAGGGGGGAGGCGGCTACACCTTC.

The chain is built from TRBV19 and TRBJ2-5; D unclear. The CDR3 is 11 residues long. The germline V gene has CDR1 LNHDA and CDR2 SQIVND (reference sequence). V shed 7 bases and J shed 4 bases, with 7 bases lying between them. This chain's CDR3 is CASNGGETQYF. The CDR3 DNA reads TGTGCCAGTAATGGCGGAGAGACCCAGTACTTC.

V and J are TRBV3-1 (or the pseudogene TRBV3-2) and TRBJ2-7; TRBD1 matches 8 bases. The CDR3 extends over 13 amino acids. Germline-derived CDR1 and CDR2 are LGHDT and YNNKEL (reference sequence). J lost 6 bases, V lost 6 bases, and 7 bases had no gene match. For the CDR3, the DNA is TGTGCCAGCAGACGGACAGGGCGACGCGAGCAGTACTTC. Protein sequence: CASRRTGRREQYF.

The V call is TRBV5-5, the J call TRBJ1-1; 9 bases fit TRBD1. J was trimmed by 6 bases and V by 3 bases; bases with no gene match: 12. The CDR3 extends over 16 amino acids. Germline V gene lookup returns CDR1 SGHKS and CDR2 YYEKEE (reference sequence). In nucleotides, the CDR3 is TGTGCCAGCAGCTCGTTCTGGGACAGGGCCAACTCTGAAGCTTTCTTT. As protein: CASSSFWDRANSEAFF.

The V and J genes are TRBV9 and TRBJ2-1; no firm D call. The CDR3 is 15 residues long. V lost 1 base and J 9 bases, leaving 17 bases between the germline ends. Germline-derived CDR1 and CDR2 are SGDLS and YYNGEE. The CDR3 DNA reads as TGTGCCAGCAGCGTAATGGGTGAGGCAATCGGTGAGCAGTTCTTC. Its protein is CASSVMGEAIGEQFF.

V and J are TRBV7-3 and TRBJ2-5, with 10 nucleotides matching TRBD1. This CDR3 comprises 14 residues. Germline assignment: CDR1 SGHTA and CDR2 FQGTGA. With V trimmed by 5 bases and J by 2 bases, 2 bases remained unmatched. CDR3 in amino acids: CASSRTGGQETQYF. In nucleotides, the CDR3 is TGTGCCAGCAGCAGGACAGGGGGGCAAGAGACCCAGTACTTC. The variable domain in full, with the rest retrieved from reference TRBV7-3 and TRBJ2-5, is GAGVSQTPSNKVTEKGKYVELRCDPISGHTALYWYRQSLGQGPEFLIYFQGTGAADDSGLPNDRFFAVRPEGSVSTLKIQRTERGDSAVYLCASSRTGGQETQYFGPGTRLLVL.

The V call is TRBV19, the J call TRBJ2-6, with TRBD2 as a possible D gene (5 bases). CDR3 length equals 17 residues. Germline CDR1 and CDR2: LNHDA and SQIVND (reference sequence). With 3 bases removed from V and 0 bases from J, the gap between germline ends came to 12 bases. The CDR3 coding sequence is TGTGCCAGTAGTATTGCGGGCACCCTCTCTGGGGCCAACGTCCTGACTTTC. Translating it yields CASSIAGTLSGANVLTF.

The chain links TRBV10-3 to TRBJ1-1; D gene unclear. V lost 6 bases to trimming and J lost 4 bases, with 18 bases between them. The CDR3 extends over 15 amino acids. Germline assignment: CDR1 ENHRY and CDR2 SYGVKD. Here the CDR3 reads CAISVRGGTSTEAFF. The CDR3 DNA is TGTGCCATCAGCGTCCGAGGAGGCACCTCCACTGAAGCTTTCTTT.

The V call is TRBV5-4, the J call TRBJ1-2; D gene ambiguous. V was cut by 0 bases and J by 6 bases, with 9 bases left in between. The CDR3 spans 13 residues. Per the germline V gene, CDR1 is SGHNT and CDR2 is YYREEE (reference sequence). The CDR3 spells CASSLGQANGYTF. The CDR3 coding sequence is TGTGCCAGCAGCTTGGGGCAGGCCAATGGCTACACCTTC.

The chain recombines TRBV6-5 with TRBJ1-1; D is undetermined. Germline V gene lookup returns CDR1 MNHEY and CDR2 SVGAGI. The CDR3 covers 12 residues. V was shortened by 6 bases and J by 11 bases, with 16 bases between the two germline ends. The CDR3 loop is CASSASGRGAFF. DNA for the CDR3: TGTGCCAGCAGCGCCAGCGGGCGTGGGGCTTTCTTT.

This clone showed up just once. CDR3 bases: TGTGCCATCAGCGGGACAAATCAGCCCCAGCATTTT. Translating gives CAISGTNQPQHF. This sequence joins TRBV10-3 and TRBJ1-5; tentative D call: TRBD1 (6 bases). Germline V CDR1 and CDR2: ENHRY, SYGVKD. The CDR3 has 12 amino acids. The V end was cut by 6 bases, the J end by 4 bases, with 7 bases between.

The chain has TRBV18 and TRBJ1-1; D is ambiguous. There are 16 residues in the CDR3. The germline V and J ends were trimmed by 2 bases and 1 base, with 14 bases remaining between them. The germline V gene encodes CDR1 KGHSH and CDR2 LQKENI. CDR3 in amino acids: CASSPARLEWNTEAFF. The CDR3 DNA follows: TGTGCCAGCTCACCAGCCCGTTTGGAGTGGAACACTGAAGCTTTCTTT.

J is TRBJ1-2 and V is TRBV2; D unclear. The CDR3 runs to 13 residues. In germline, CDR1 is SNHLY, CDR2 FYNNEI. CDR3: CGSEEQRNYGYTF. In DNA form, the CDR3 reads TGTGGCTCGGAAGAGCAGCGCAACTATGGCTACACCTTC.

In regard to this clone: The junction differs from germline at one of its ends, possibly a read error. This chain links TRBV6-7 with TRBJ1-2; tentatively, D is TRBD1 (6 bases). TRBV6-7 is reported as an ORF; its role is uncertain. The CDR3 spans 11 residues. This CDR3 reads CARSYGNRARF. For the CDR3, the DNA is TGTGCCAGAAGTTACGGGAACAGGGCTCGTTTC.

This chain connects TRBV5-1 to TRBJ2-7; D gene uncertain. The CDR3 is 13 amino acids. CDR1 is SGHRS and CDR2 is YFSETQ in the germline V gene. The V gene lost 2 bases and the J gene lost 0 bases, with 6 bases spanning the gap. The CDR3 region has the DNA TGCGCCAGCAGCTTCGTAGACTCCTACGAGCAGTACTTC. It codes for CASSFVDSYEQYF.

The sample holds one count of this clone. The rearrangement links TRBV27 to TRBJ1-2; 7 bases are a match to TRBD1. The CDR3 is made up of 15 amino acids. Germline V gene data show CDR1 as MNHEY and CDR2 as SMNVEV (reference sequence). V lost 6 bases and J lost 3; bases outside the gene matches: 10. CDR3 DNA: TGTGCCAGCAGCGAATGGGACAGACGGTACTATGGCTACACCTTC. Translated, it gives CASSEWDRRYYGYTF.

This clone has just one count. CDR3 bases: TGTGCCAGCAGTGAAGGGCCTAGCGGGGCGACCTACGAGCAGTACTTC. Its translation: CASSEGPSGATYEQYF. The chain has TRBV6-1 and TRBJ2-7, with 9 bases that match TRBD2. The CDR3 contains 16 residues. Germline CDR1 MNHNS, CDR2 SASEGT. The junction had 6 bases not matched to a gene; V was cut back by 1 base and J by 2 bases.

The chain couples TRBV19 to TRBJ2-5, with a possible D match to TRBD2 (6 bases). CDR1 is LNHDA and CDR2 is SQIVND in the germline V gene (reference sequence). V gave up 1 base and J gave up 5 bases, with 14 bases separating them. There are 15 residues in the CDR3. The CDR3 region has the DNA TGTGCCAGTAGTATAGGAGGGCGGGGCGGCGAGACCCAGTACTTC. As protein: CASSIGGRGGETQYF.

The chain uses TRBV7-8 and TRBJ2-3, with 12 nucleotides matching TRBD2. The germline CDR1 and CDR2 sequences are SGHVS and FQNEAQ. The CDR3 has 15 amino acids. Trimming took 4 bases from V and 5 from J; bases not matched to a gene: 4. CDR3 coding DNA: TGTGCCAGCAGCTGGACTAGCGGGGCCGTAGATACGCAGTATTTT. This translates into CASSWTSGAVDTQYF.

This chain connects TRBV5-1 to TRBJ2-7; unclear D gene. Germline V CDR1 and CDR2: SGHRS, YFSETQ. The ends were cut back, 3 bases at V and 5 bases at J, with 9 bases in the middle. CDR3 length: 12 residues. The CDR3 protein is CASSSTLHEQYF. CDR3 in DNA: TGCGCCAGCAGCTCGACACTTCACGAGCAGTACTTC. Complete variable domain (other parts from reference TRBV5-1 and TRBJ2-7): KAGVTQTPRYLIKTRGQQVTLSCSPISGHRSVSWYQQTPGQGLQFLFEYFSETQRNKGNFPGRFSGRQFSNSRSEMNVSTLELGDSALYLCASSSTLHEQYFGPGTRLTVT.

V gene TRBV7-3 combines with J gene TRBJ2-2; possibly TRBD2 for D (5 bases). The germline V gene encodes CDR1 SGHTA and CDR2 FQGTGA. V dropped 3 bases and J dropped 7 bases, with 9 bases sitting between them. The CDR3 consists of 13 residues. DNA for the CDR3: TGTGCCAGCAGCTTCGAGGGAATCGGGGAGCTGTTTTTT. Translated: CASSFEGIGELFF.